This TCR beta chain was retrieved from a study of cytomegalovirus exposure and HLA in healthy donors. This clone has a single count. Its antigen remains unidentified. The study, taken as a whole, reports: Later, an analysis showed that TCR beta chains associated with HLA were more clonally expanded than others that were equally common. Earlier analysis yielded a pattern in which most TCR beta V segments were productive about 90% or about 30% of the time. Later analysis suggested links between common viral pathogens and several top significant clusters. Most TCR sequences proved rare, with some public TCRs found in many donors.

V dropped 1 base and J dropped 0 bases, with 16 bases sitting between them. The CDR3 length is 18 residues. Germline CDR1 reads SGHAT; CDR2 reads FQNNGV. Amplification used 60 Vbeta primers and 13 Jbeta primers. The table came from immunoSEQ multiplex PCR; TCRdb's copy has only in-frame clones and leaves some out. Of roughly 240,000 clones detected, about four fifths appear once; the ten largest clones hold more than 5%. This sequence joins TRBV11-2 and TRBJ2-1, with D perhaps TRBD2 (6 bases). This TCR was sampled from a woman aged 40 to 49 in good health and CMV-seropositive. The source material was PBMCs. CDR3 bases: TGTGCCAGCAGCTTAGGGAGGGGCGCGGTCAGCTCCTACAATGAGCAGTTCTTC. It codes for CASSLGRGAVSSYNEQFF.